This entry describes one TCR beta chain. CDR3 length: 15 residues. Per the germline V gene, CDR1 is MRHNA and CDR2 is SNTAGT. V gave up 3 bases and J gave up 1 base; unmatched junction bases: 2. Some clones are missing from TCRdb's copy, which holds only in-frame ones; the method was immunoSEQ multiplex PCR. The sample lists more than 75,000 clones; under 85% were seen once. The record originates from a study of blood T cell repertoires in COVID-19. The rearrangement joins TRBV6-4 to TRBJ2-3, with 9 bases that match TRBD1. The sample taken for sequencing was peripheral blood. The receptor's source is a human donor in a cohort sampled during active COVID-19. The CDR3 region is CASSERTGGTDTQYF. The CDR3 region has the DNA TGTGCCAGCAGTGAGCGGACAGGGGGCACAGATACGCAGTATTTT.